Sequencing of this TCR beta chain was carried out in a study of CD8 T cells in Susac syndrome. RNA in amounts of roughly 0.45 to 1 ug was reverse transcribed with random hexamers. TCRdb fed the immunoSEQ multiplex PCR reads into MiXCR, producing one record per CDR3 protein. The repertoire consists of around 170,000 distinct CDR3 sequences, with 95% occurring once and the leading ten covering around 0.15%. The germline gives CDR1 LGHDT, CDR2 YNNKEL (reference sequence). With 1 base removed from V and 0 bases from J, the gap between germline ends came to 15 bases. The CDR3 has 17 amino acids. All included Susac syndrome patients satisfied recently defined diagnostic criteria for definite or probable disease. While CD8+ and CD4+ T cells were isolated negatively, TEMRA cells were enriched by FACS. Concerning this clonotype: Its antigen is unidentified.

The study's findings and limits: The TCR sequencing and HLA analysis in the study involved a relatively small number of individuals, as the study acknowledged.

The chain combines TRBV3-1 with TRBJ1-1; TRBD1 is a possible D gene (5 bases). This clonotype was obtained from a human donor with Susac syndrome. Material for sequencing was CD8+ T cells from PBMCs. The CDR3 nucleotides are TGTGCCAGCAGCCAAGCATATTCCGGGACTGTGAACACTGAAGCTTTCTTT. It yields the protein CASSQAYSGTVNTEAFF. The full variable domain, in which reference TRBV3-1 and TRBJ1-1 provide the parts outside the CDR3, is DTAVSQTPKYLVTQMGNDKSIKCEQNLGHDTMYWYKQDSKKFLKIMFSYNNKELIINETVPNRFSPKSPDKAHLNLHINSLELGDSAVYFCASSQAYSGTVNTEAFFGQGTRLTVV.